The clone carrying this TCR beta chain was detected once. What it recognizes is unknown. The data were obtained in a study of CD8+ T cells in alopecia areata. Deletions cut 4 bases from V and 7 bases from J, with 21 bases between. The CDR3 consists of 15 residues. Germline V gene lookup returns CDR1 SGHRS and CDR2 YFSETQ. Sample treatment: oral pan-JAK inhibitor, 5-10 mg twice daily. Patients with alopecia areata provided lesional scalp punch biopsies as well as peripheral blood. Sequencing templates came from extracted RNA that was reverse transcribed into cDNA. The table came from immunoSEQ multiplex PCR; TCRdb's copy has only in-frame clones and leaves some out. The sample records some 240,000 clones, about 50% being singletons. General observations from the study: Resident alphabeta T-cell populations of normal skin are likewise subject to sequencing in scalp samples. Many of the expanded lesional clones endured in scalp and blood while on tofacitinib.

This clonotype was sampled from a human donor with alopecia areata. The chain combines TRBV5-1 with TRBJ2-7; possible D gene TRBD1, 6 bases. Sequences were derived from CD4+ T cells sorted from blood, sampled at week 4, from a patient treated with tofacitinib. The DNA for the CDR3 is TGCGCCAGCAGCAAGTCTGGGCAGGGGACGCGAGAGCAGTACTTC. Its translation: CASSKSGQGTREQYF.